These 17 T cell receptor beta chains were sequenced from one sample in a study of cytomegalovirus exposure and HLA in healthy donors. The PCR employed 60 Vbeta primers together with 13 Jbeta primers. Repertoires were generated with immunoSEQ multiplex PCR, while TCRdb's copy carries only in-frame clones and drops some. Among about 150,000 clones listed, 60% to 75% were seen once. Sequencing was carried out using PBMCs. These receptors all come from a young man in good health and CMV-seronegative.

Concerning this clone: The sample carries other DNA sequences with the same CDR3. The chain is built from TRBV7-8 and TRBJ2-7, with 13 bases aligning to TRBD2. Germline V gene lookup returns CDR1 SGHVS and CDR2 FQNEAQ. The CDR3 runs 16 residues. The CDR3 coding sequence is TGCGCCAGCAGCGCGGGACTAGCGGGGAGCTCCTACGAGCAGTACGTC. Translation gives CASSAGLAGSSYEQYV.

The chain links TRBV15 to TRBJ1-1; D not certain. V lost 1 base, J lost 4 bases, and 10 bases lay in between. Per the germline V gene, CDR1 is LNHNV and CDR2 is YYDKDF (reference sequence). The CDR3 is made up of 14 amino acids. CDR3 in amino acids: CATSRVSGFTEAFF. CDR3 coding DNA: TGTGCCACCAGCAGAGTCTCGGGATTCACTGAAGCTTTCTTT.

In the case of this clone: A read error is possible here, since a much larger clone lies one base away. Other nucleotide sequences in the sample specify the same CDR3. The chain carries TRBV6-6 and TRBJ1-6, with a tentative D call TRBD1 (6 bases). The CDR3 contains 15 residues. V was trimmed by 6 bases and J by 5 bases, leaving 14 bases between them. The germline V gene has CDR1 MNHNY and CDR2 SVGAGI (reference sequence). CDR3 region: CASSRGQPNNSPLHF. Here the CDR3 DNA reads TGTGCCAGCAGCCGAGGACAGCCAAATAATTCACCCCTCCACTTT.

V is TRBV10-3 and J is TRBJ1-6, with D hard to call. CDR1 and CDR2 from the germline V gene are ENHRY and SYGVKD. The ends were cut back, 0 bases at V and 5 bases at J, with 8 bases in the middle. This CDR3 spans 15 amino acids. The CDR3: CAISESERNNSPLHF. CDR3 nucleotides: TGTGCCATCAGTGAGTCGGAGCGGAATAATTCACCCCTCCACTTT.

This clone was observed a few times. The chain joins TRBV27 to TRBJ1-5; D gene ambiguous. V was pared by 6 bases and J by 3 bases, with 12 bases between. CDR1 and CDR2 from the germline V gene are MNHEY and SMNVEV (reference sequence). CDR3 length: 14 amino acids. The CDR3 DNA sequence: TGTGCCAGCAGCTCCGCGCAGGCCAATCAGCCCCAGCATTTT. Protein sequence: CASSSAQANQPQHF.

The chain combines TRBV7-6 with TRBJ1-1; TRBD1 is a possible D gene (6 bases). This CDR3 spans 15 amino acids. The germline V and J ends were trimmed by 7 bases and 1 base, with 16 bases remaining between them. The germline V gene encodes CDR1 SGHVS and CDR2 FNYEAQ. CDR3 bases: TGTGCCAGCACCGCCGTGGGGGGGCGGAACACTGAAGCTTTCTTT. Its translation is CASTAVGGRNTEAFF.

This clone has just a few counts. An end of the junction differs from the germline gene, which may be a read error. The chain couples TRBV2 to TRBJ2-6; 9 nucleotides align to TRBD1. The CDR3 is 16 amino acids. Germline V lookup: CDR1 SNHLY, CDR2 FYNNEI. As DNA, the CDR3 is TGTGCCAGGACCGGACAGGGGACATCTGGGGCCAACGGCCTGACTTTC. Its translation: CARTGQGTSGANGLTF.

The V and J genes are TRBV6-5 and TRBJ2-1; a possible D gene is TRBD2 (6 bases). Deletions cut 2 bases from V and 6 bases from J, with 14 bases between. The CDR3 covers 15 residues. In germline, CDR1 is MNHEY, CDR2 SVGAGI. CDR3 nucleotide sequence: TGTGCCAGCAGTTACGGGGGGATCTTCGTCAATGAGCAGTTCTTC. Translated, it gives CASSYGGIFVNEQFF.

In nucleotides, the CDR3 is TGTGCCAGCAGCTTAGGCGGACTAGCGGGGGCAGATACGCAGTATTTT. Amino acids: CASSLGGLAGADTQYF. The chain employs TRBV5-4 and TRBJ2-3; 13 positions agree with TRBD2. This CDR3 contains 16 residues. From germline, CDR1 is SGHNT and CDR2 YYREEE (reference sequence). The ends lost 2 bases at V and 4 bases at J; junction bases unmatched: 4.

The chain carries TRBV30 and TRBJ2-5; D uncertain. This CDR3 region has 11 residues. Trimming left V 4 bases short and J 6 bases short, with 9 bases between. From germline, CDR1 is GTSNPN and CDR2 SVGIG (reference sequence). For the CDR3, the DNA is TGTGCCTGGACCGATAGCAAGACCCAGTACTTC. Translating gives CAWTDSKTQYF.

The chain uses TRBV4-3 and TRBJ1-1; D call uncertain. Germline loops: CDR1 LGHNA, CDR2 YSLEER. This CDR3 spans 15 amino acids. V was shortened by 0 bases and J by 6 bases, with 14 bases between the two germline ends. The CDR3 spells CASSQELHPLPEAFF. The CDR3 DNA sequence: TGCGCCAGCAGCCAAGAATTACACCCGCTCCCTGAAGCTTTCTTT.

The V and J genes are TRBV4-1 and TRBJ1-1; possible D gene TRBD1, 5 bases. V lost 0 bases, J lost 4 bases, and 9 bases lay in between. The CDR3 spans 14 residues. Per the germline V gene, CDR1 is MGHRA and CDR2 is YSYEKL. The chain's CDR3 is CASSQDWGGTEAFF. CDR3 nucleotides: TGCGCCAGCAGCCAAGATTGGGGGGGCACTGAAGCTTTCTTT.

The rearrangement links TRBV7-9 to TRBJ2-7, with D tentatively TRBD1 (5 bases). The CDR3 is 13 residues long. Germline V gene lookup returns CDR1 SEHNR and CDR2 FQNEAQ (reference sequence). Deletions cut 5 bases from V and 4 bases from J, with 12 bases between. CDR3: CASSPTGQYEQYV. In DNA form, the CDR3 reads TGTGCCAGCAGCCCTACAGGCCAGTACGAGCAGTACGTC.

The V gene is TRBV5-1, the J gene TRBJ2-7; possibly TRBD2 for D (6 bases). CDR1 and CDR2 (germline): SGHRS, YFSETQ. This CDR3 spans 16 amino acids. V was shortened by 0 bases and J by 2 bases, with 15 bases between the two germline ends. The CDR3 DNA follows: TGCGCCAGCAGCTTGGTGGGATTAGGGACTGCCTACGAGCAGTACTTC. Encoded protein: CASSLVGLGTAYEQYF.

V usage is TRBV28 and J usage is TRBJ1-1, with TRBD1 matching 9 bases. Germline CDR1 and CDR2: MDHEN and SYDVKM. The CDR3 is 15 residues long. J was trimmed by 1 base and V by 6 bases; bases with no gene match: 6. The CDR3 protein is CASRGMGQGNTEAFF. DNA for the CDR3: TGTGCCAGCAGGGGGATGGGACAGGGGAACACTGAAGCTTTCTTT.

V usage is TRBV7-9 and J usage is TRBJ2-5; D not resolved. V lost 5 bases and J lost 5, with 15 bases in between. CDR3 length: 14 residues. In germline, CDR1 is SEHNR, CDR2 FQNEAQ (reference sequence). CDR3 DNA sequence: TGTGCCAGCAGCCAAAACCCCCCACGGGAGACCCAGTACTTC. Protein: CASSQNPPRETQYF.

This clone was picked up a small number of times. This rearrangement joins TRBV5-1 to TRBJ2-3; D may be TRBD2 (5 bases). V gave up 0 bases and J gave up 2 bases, with 10 bases separating them. CDR1 is SGHRS, CDR2 YFSETQ, per germline. The CDR3 is 15 residues long. CDR3 amino acids: CASSLAIGDTDTQYF. The CDR3 DNA sequence: TGCGCCAGCAGCTTGGCCATCGGGGACACAGATACGCAGTATTTT. The full variable domain, its missing parts supplied by reference TRBV5-1 and TRBJ2-3, is KAGVTQTPRYLIKTRGQQVTLSCSPISGHRSVSWYQQTPGQGLQFLFEYFSETQRNKGNFPGRFSGRQFSNSRSEMNVSTLELGDSALYLCASSLAIGDTDTQYFGPGTRLTVL.